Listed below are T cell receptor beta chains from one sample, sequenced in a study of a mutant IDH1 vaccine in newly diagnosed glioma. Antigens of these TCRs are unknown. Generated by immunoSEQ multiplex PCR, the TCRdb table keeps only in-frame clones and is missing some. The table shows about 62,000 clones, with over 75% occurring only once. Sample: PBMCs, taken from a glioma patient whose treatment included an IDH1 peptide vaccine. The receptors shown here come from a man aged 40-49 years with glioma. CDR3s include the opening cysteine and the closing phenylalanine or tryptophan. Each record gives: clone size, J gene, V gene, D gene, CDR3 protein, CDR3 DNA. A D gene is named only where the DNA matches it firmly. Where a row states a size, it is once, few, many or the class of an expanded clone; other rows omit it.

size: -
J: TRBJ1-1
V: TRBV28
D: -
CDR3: CASSRETMTPMNTEAFF
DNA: TGTGCCAGCAGTCGAGAAACTATGACACCAATGAACACTGAAGCTTTCTTT

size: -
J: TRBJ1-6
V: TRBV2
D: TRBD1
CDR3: CARGSGGSRESPLHF
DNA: TGTGCCAGGGGGTCAGGGGGTTCGCGAGAGTCACCCCTCCACTTT

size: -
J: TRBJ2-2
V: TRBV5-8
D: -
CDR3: CASSKTRTGELFF
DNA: TGTGCCAGCAGCAAGACTAGGACCGGGGAGCTGTTTTTT

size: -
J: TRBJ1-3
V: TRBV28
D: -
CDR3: CASSLYNTIYF
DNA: TGTGCCAGCAGTTTATACAACACCATATATTTT

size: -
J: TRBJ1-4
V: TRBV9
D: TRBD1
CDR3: CASSPEKRQGIGGPTNEKLFF
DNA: TGTGCCAGCAGCCCCGAAAAAAGACAGGGGATAGGGGGCCCAACTAATGAAAAACTGTTTTTT

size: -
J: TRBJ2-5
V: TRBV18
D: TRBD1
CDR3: CASSPGQGYQETQYF
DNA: TGTGCCAGCTCACCGGGACAGGGGTACCAAGAGACCCAGTACTTC

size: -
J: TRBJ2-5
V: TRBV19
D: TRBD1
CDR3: CASSIDRGAGGWKAQYF
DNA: TGTGCCAGTAGTATAGATCGAGGGGCAGGGGGCTGGAAGGCCCAGTACTTC

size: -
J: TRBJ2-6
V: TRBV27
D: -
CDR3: CASSLSTPQGYGANVLTF
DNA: TGTGCCAGCAGTTTATCCACACCCCAGGGCTACGGGGCCAACGTCCTGACTTTC

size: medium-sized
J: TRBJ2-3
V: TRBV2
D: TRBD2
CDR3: CASSEGIAGITDTQYF
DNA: TGTGCCAGCAGTGAAGGGATAGCGGGGATCACAGATACGCAGTATTTT

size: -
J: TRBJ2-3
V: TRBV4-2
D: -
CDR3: CASSQMYSTDTQYF
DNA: TGTGCCAGCAGCCAAATGTACAGCACAGATACGCAGTATTTT

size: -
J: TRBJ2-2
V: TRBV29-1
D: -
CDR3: CSVNQGGTGELFF
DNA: TGCAGCGTTAACCAGGGCGGGACCGGGGAGCTGTTTTTT

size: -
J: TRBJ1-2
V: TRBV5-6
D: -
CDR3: CASSLALQTDYGYTF
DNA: TGTGCCAGCAGCTTGGCGCTCCAGACAGACTATGGCTACACCTTC

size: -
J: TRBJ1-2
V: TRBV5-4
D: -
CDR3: CASSSGGGSGYGYTF
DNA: TGTGCCAGCAGCTCCGGGGGGGGTTCCGGCTATGGCTACACCTTC

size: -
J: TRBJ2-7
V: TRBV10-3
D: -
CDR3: CAISEGRYEQYF
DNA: TGTGCCATCAGTGAGGGACGCTACGAGCAGTACTTC

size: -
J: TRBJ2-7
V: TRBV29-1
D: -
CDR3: CSVVLSTGEQYF
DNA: TGCAGCGTTGTGCTGAGTACAGGCGAGCAGTACTTC

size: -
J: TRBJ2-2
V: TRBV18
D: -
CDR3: CASSPLNSGGSGELFF
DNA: TGTGCCAGCTCACCACTTAATTCCGGGGGCTCCGGGGAGCTGTTTTTT

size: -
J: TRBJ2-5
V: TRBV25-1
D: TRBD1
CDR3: CASSDGTEYQETQYF
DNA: TGTGCCAGCAGCGACGGGACAGAGTACCAAGAGACCCAGTACTTC

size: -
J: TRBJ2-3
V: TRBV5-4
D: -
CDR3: CASERDIGTDTQYF
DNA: TGTGCCTCCGAAAGGGACATAGGCACAGATACGCAGTATTTT

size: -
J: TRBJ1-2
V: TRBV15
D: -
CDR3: CATSRVQGDIYGYTF
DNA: TGTGCCACCAGCAGAGTCCAGGGAGATATATATGGCTACACCTTC

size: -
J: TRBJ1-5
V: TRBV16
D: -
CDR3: CASSQSPGNQPQHF
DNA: TGTGCCAGCAGCCAATCGCCAGGGAATCAGCCCCAGCATTTT

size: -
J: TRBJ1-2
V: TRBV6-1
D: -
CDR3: CASNVLGASYGYTF
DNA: TGTGCCAGCAATGTTCTAGGGGCAAGCTATGGCTACACCTTC

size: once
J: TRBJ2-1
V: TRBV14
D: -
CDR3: CASNHWGDNINEQFF
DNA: TGTGCCAGCAACCACTGGGGCGATAACATCAATGAGCAGTTCTTC

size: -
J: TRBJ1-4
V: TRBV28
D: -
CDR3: CASSFSGSEAEKLFF
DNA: TGTGCCAGCAGTTTTTCGGGGAGCGAGGCCGAAAAACTGTTTTTT

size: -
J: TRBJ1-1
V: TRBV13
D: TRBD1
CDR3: CASSLGDRGGTEAFF
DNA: TGTGCCAGCAGCTTAGGAGACAGGGGCGGGACTGAAGCTTTCTTT

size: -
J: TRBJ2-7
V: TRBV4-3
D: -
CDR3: CASSQLLLSYEQYF
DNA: TGCGCCAGCAGCCAATTACTGCTCTCCTACGAGCAGTACTTC

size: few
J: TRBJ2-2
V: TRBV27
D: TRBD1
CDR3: CASSFMRGQGTGELFF
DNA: TGTGCCAGCAGTTTCATGAGGGGGCAGGGGACCGGGGAGCTGTTTTTT

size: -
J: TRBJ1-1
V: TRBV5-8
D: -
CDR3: CASSLQGREGTEAFF
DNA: TGTGCCAGCAGCTTGCAAGGCAGGGAGGGCACTGAAGCTTTCTTT

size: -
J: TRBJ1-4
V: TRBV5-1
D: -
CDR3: CASSSPGVGTNEKLFF
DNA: TGCGCCAGCAGCTCCCCGGGGGTTGGAACTAATGAAAAACTGTTTTTT

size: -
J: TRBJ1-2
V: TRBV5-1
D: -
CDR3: CASSPERAFDGYTF
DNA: TGCGCCAGCAGCCCGGAACGTGCCTTCGATGGCTACACCTTC

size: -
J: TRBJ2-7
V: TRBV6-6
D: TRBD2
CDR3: CASSSAFSGIYEQYF
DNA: TGTGCCAGCAGTTCCGCATTTAGCGGGATCTACGAGCAGTACTTC

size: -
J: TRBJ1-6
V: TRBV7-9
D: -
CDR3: CASSLAPGSNSPLHF
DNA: TGTGCCAGCAGCTTAGCCCCAGGGTCAAATTCACCCCTCCACTTT

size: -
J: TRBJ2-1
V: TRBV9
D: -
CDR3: CASSARSGIADNEQFF
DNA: TGTGCCAGCAGCGCACGCTCCGGAATAGCGGACAATGAGCAGTTCTTC

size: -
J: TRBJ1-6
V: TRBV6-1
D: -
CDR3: CASSRHLTYNSPLHF
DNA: TGTGCCAGCAGCCGACACCTAACGTATAATTCACCCCTCCACTTT

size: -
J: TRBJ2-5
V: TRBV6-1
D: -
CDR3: CASSELPGVQETQYF
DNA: TGTGCCAGCAGTGAACTGCCAGGGGTGCAAGAGACCCAGTACTTC

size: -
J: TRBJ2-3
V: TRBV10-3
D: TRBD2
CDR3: CAISTPSGSTDTQYF
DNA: TGTGCCATCAGTACTCCTAGCGGGAGCACAGATACGCAGTATTTT

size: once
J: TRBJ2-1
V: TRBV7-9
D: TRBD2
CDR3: CASSLGSGARNEQFF
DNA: TGTGCCAGCAGCTTGGGGAGCGGGGCTAGGAATGAGCAGTTCTTC

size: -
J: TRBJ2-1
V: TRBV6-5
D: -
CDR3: CASRGRQGDYEQFF
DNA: TGTGCCAGCAGGGGCCGGCAGGGTGATTATGAGCAGTTCTTC

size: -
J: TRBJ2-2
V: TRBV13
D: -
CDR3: CASSLLAGELFF
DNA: TGTGCCAGCAGCTTACTGGCCGGGGAGCTGTTTTTT